These T cell receptor beta chains were read from a single sample in a study of cytomegalovirus exposure and HLA in healthy donors. Here immunoSEQ multiplex PCR was the method, and the copy in TCRdb shows in-frame clones only, minus some. The data hold about 160,000 clones, with around 72% observed a single time. The source material was PBMCs. The receptors originated from a man aged 40-49 years in good health and CMV-seropositive. The CDR3 runs from the conserved cysteine through the conserved F or W. A D gene is named only where the DNA matches it firmly. Clone size is shown for a subset of rows, as once, few, many or a class of expanded clone.

>TRBD2|TRBV4-3|TRBJ2-1|NA
TGCGCCAGCAGCCATCTAGCGGGGGCCGACTACAATGAGCAGTTCTTC
CASSHLAGADYNEQFF
>NA|TRBV27|TRBJ1-6|NA
TGTGCCAGCAGTTTATCGGACAGAGGCTATAATTCACCCCTCCACTTT
CASSLSDRGYNSPLHF
>NA|TRBV6-5|TRBJ1-4|NA
TGTGCCAGCAGTTACTACGGGAGCAAGGGTGAAAAACTGTTTTTT
CASSYYGSKGEKLFF
>NA|TRBV30|TRBJ1-5|NA
TGTGCCTGGAGTTTAGTCAGGGTCGAGCAGCCCCAGCATTTT
CAWSLVRVEQPQHF
>NA|TRBV7-2|TRBJ2-7|NA
TGTGCCAGCAGCGCCCAGGGCTATTACGAGCAGTACTTC
CASSAQGYYEQYF
>NA|TRBV4-1|TRBJ2-5|once
TGCGCCAGCAGCCAAGATCTAAAGACCCAGTACTTC
CASSQDLKTQYF
>NA|TRBV2|TRBJ1-6|few
TGTGCCAGCAGTGAGGGATGGGGGCTTAATTCACCCCTCCACTTT
CASSEGWGLNSPLHF
>TRBD1|TRBV6-1|TRBJ2-7|NA
TGTGCCAGCAGATCCCGGGACAGGGACTCCTACGAGCAGTACTTC
CASRSRDRDSYEQYF
>TRBD1|TRBV5-4|TRBJ1-1|NA
TGTGCCAGCAGCTTAAAAGGACAGGGGGCAACTGAAGCTTTCTTT
CASSLKGQGATEAFF
>TRBD2|TRBV6-1|TRBJ2-3|NA
TGTGCCAGCGGGGGGGACACAGATACGCAGTATTTT
CASGGDTDTQYF
>NA|TRBV6-5|TRBJ1-2|few
TGCGCCGCGGGGCGGACCTATGGCTACACCTTC
CAAGRTYGYTF
>TRBD1|TRBV7-2|TRBJ2-5|NA
TGTGCCAGCAACTTTAGACAGGGGGGAGAGACCCAGTACTTC
CASNFRQGGETQYF
>TRBD1|TRBV6-5|TRBJ2-2|few
TGTGCCAGCGGACAGGGCACCGGGGAGCTGTTTTTT
CASGQGTGELFF
>NA|TRBV19|TRBJ1-5|NA
TGTGCCAGTAGTATAGGGACACACCATCAGCCCCAGCATTTT
CASSIGTHHQPQHF
>TRBD1|TRBV5-4|TRBJ2-7|NA
TGTGCCAGCAGCCTGGATGGGACAGGGTTCTACGAGCAGTACTTC
CASSLDGTGFYEQYF
>NA|TRBV12-2|TRBJ1-6|few
TGTGCAAGTCGCTTAGCGGGGGCCTCGAAGAGCAAATCTCCCCTCCACTTT
CASRLAGASKSKSPLHF
>NA|TRBV27|TRBJ1-6|NA
TGTGCCAGCACGAGGCAGGGCTTAGGGTCACCCCTCCACTTT
CASTRQGLGSPLHF
>TRBD2|TRBV14|TRBJ2-5|NA
TGTGCCAGCAGCCCCTCGCGGGGGGCCACAGAGACCCAGTACTTC
CASSPSRGATETQYF